The 27 T cell receptor beta chains given below trace back to one sample, sequenced in a study of T-cell reconstitution after alpha-beta-depleted transplantation in children. Researchers prepared the TCRbeta library using unique molecular identifiers, the study reports. TCRdb recomputed calls from the PCR reads with MiXCR, one row per CDR3 protein. Among hundreds of thousands of distinct CDR3 sequences listed, around 15% were seen once. Here the sequenced sample was PBMCs, mostly from graft donor cells, taken 360 days after TCRalphabeta/CD19-depleted stem cell transplant. The receptors derive from a boy younger than two who had a stem cell transplant for Wiskott-Aldrich syndrome, so the T cells may come from the graft donor.

A few counts support this clonotype. The chain links TRBV30 to TRBJ2-1; 7 bases fit TRBD2. Germline-derived CDR1 and CDR2 are GTSNPN and SVGIG (reference sequence). This CDR3 has 17 amino acids. V dropped 0 bases and J dropped 3; count of bases not matched to a gene: 11. CDR3 nucleotide sequence: TGTGCCTGGAGTGTAAAGTTGTCTAGCGGATTCTACAATGAGCAGTTCTTC. It translates to CAWSVKLSSGFYNEQFF.

The chain joins TRBV10-3 to TRBJ2-1; 8 bases agree with TRBD1. The germline V gene has CDR1 ENHRY and CDR2 SYGVKD. V gave up 8 bases and J gave up 4 bases; unmatched junction bases: 1. This CDR3 region has 12 residues. CDR3 DNA: TGTGCCATCGGGACAGGATACAATGAGCAGTTCTTC. The encoded protein is CAIGTGYNEQFF.

The genes are TRBV4-1 and TRBJ1-4; a possible D gene is TRBD1 (6 bases). With 0 bases removed from V and 1 base from J, the gap between germline ends came to 15 bases. The CDR3 runs 18 residues. In germline, CDR1 is MGHRA, CDR2 YSYEKL. The CDR3 is CASSQEPPQGVTNEKLFF. The CDR3 nucleotides read TGCGCCAGCAGCCAAGAGCCCCCACAGGGAGTAACTAATGAAAAACTGTTTTTT.

The chain recombines TRBV12-3 or TRBV12-4 with TRBJ2-7, with 7 nucleotides matching TRBD1. The CDR3 is 15 residues long. After removal of 3 bases from V and 8 bases from J, the junction contained 13 bases not matched to a gene. The chain's CDR3 is CASSLITGVSRQQYF. As DNA, the CDR3 is TGTGCCAGCAGTTTGATAACAGGGGTCAGCCGGCAGCAGTACTTC.

Comments on this clonotype: Mismatch with germline at one junction end may stem from a read error. V and J are TRBV30 and TRBJ2-1, with 7 bases aligning to TRBD1. This CDR3 contains 14 residues. Germline V CDR1 and CDR2: GTSNPN, SVGIG (reference sequence). The CDR3: CTWSRDSSYNEQFF. CDR3 in DNA: TGTACCTGGAGTCGGGACAGCTCCTACAATGAGCAGTTCTTC. Together with reference TRBV30 and TRBJ2-1, the CDR3 gives the full variable domain: SQTIHQWPATLVQPVGSPLSLECTVEGTSNPNLYWYRQAAGRGLQLLFYSVGIGQISSEVPQNLSASRPQDRQFILSSKKLLLSDSGFYLCTWSRDSSYNEQFFGPGTRLTVL.

This clonotype was recorded a few times. V gene TRBV10-3 combines with J gene TRBJ2-7, with D perhaps matching TRBD1 (6 bases). The V end was cut by 10 bases, the J end by 2 bases, with 15 bases between. This CDR3 contains 13 residues. Germline loops: CDR1 ENHRY, CDR2 SYGVKD. DNA for the CDR3: TGTGCCACCGGCCGACAGGTGACCTACGAGCAGTACTTC. Its translation: CATGRQVTYEQYF.

The CDR3 DNA reads as TGTGCCAGCAGTTTAACCCTCGGGACAGGGCAACGGGAGCAGTTCTTC. Protein sequence: CASSLTLGTGQREQFF. The chain couples TRBV12-3 or TRBV12-4 to TRBJ2-1, with TRBD1 matching 9 bases. V lost 2 bases, J lost 10 bases, and 12 bases stayed unmatched. The CDR3 consists of 16 residues.

This clonotype occurred a few times. The V gene is TRBV29-1, the J gene TRBJ2-3; possibly TRBD2 for D (6 bases). CDR1 and CDR2 (germline): SQVTM, ANQGSEA. The CDR3 is made up of 17 amino acids. V shed 4 bases and J shed 2 bases, with 22 bases lying between them. The DNA for the CDR3 is TGCAGCGTTGGTGGGGGGTTTAGGAGTCCACACACAGATACGCAGTATTTT. As protein: CSVGGGFRSPHTDTQYF.

This clonotype was observed a few times. The rearrangement links TRBV12-3 or TRBV12-4 to TRBJ2-3; maybe TRBD2 (6 bases). V gave up 0 bases and J gave up 4 bases, with 17 bases separating them. CDR3 length: 17 amino acids. CDR3 region: CASSLAVTSLEADTQYF. DNA of the CDR3: TGTGCCAGCAGTTTAGCGGTAACTAGCCTCGAGGCAGATACGCAGTATTTT.

This clonotype was seen more than once but under ten times. This rearrangement joins TRBV5-1 to TRBJ1-1; D call uncertain. CDR1 SGHRS and CDR2 YFSETQ come from the germline V gene. CDR3 size: 17 residues. Deletions cut 0 bases from V and 1 base from J, with 16 bases between. CDR3 nucleotides: TGCGCCAGCAGCTTGGTTCCTAGAGGAGTACCGAACACTGAAGCTTTCTTT. This codes for CASSLVPRGVPNTEAFF.

V is TRBV28 and J is TRBJ2-3; the D is unclear. CDR3 length: 15 residues. V was clipped by 2 bases and J by 1 base, with 10 bases between them. Germline CDR1 and CDR2: MDHEN and SYDVKM. The chain's CDR3 is CASSLKPRRTDTQYF. CDR3 nucleotide sequence: TGTGCCAGCAGTTTAAAACCCAGGCGCACAGATACGCAGTATTTT.

The J gene is TRBJ1-3, the V gene TRBV7-6; no clear D gene. With 1 base removed from V and 0 bases from J, the gap between germline ends came to 7 bases. The length of the CDR3 is 15 residues. Germline V gene sequence: CDR1 SGHVS, CDR2 FNYEAQ. This chain's CDR3 is CASSLGPDSGNTIYF. The CDR3 region has the DNA TGTGCCAGCAGCTTAGGTCCGGACTCTGGAAACACCATATATTTT.

The sample holds a few counts of this clonotype. The V gene is TRBV7-2, the J gene TRBJ2-5; TRBD2 agrees at 13 bases. Germline trimming cut 0 bases from V and 1 base from J; bases unmatched to any gene: 2. CDR3 length: 17 residues. CDR1 and CDR2 from the germline V gene are SGHTA and FQGNSA. In DNA form, the CDR3 reads TGTGCCAGCAGCTTAGCGGGGACTAGCGGGATCCAAGAGACCCAGTACTTC. Protein product: CASSLAGTSGIQETQYF.

This clonotype was seen a few times. The chain carries TRBV12-3 or TRBV12-4 and TRBJ2-1; 7 nucleotides line up with TRBD1. The trim removed 4 bases at V and 3 bases at J, leaving 6 bases unmatched. The CDR3 runs to 15 residues. The DNA of the CDR3 is TGTGCCAGCAGTTGGGGAGCAGGGGGCTACAATGAGCAGTTCTTC. Translated, it gives CASSWGAGGYNEQFF.

The chain has TRBV5-1 and TRBJ2-7, with D possibly being TRBD2 (6 bases). This CDR3 contains 13 residues. Germline V CDR1 and CDR2: SGHRS, YFSETQ. The germline V and J ends were trimmed by 3 bases and 6 bases, with 13 bases remaining between them. The CDR3 is CASSSRDSSEQYF. For the CDR3, the DNA is TGCGCCAGCAGCTCCCGGGACTCGAGCGAGCAGTACTTC.

This chain connects TRBV15 to TRBJ2-1; D perhaps matches TRBD1 (5 bases). The CDR3 runs to 17 residues. Germline CDR1 and CDR2: LNHNV and YYDKDF (reference sequence). Trimming stripped 0 bases from V and 6 bases from J, with 18 bases between. Here the CDR3 DNA reads TGTGCCACCAGCAGAGATCTACAGGTGGGTATCCCCAATGAGCAGTTCTTC. This codes for CATSRDLQVGIPNEQFF.

The gene calls are TRBV12-3 or TRBV12-4 and TRBJ1-1; D may be TRBD1 (5 bases). V was cut by 3 bases and J by 5 bases, with 10 bases left in between. The CDR3 is 13 amino acids. CDR3 protein: CASSFLSGTEAFF. The DNA of the CDR3 is TGTGCCAGCAGTTTTTTGTCAGGGACTGAAGCTTTCTTT.

This clonotype was observed a handful of times. V and J are TRBV10-3 and TRBJ1-1, with D possibly TRBD1 on 5 matching bases. Germline V gives CDR1 ENHRY, CDR2 SYGVKD. The CDR3 totals 13 residues. V shed 4 bases and J shed 3 bases, with 9 bases lying between them. CDR3 DNA: TGTGCCATCAGTGTTAGAGGGGACACTGAAGCTTTCTTT. Its protein product is CAISVRGDTEAFF.

The rearrangement joins TRBV11-2 to TRBJ2-5; no firm D call. This CDR3 contains 12 residues. Germline V gives CDR1 SGHAT, CDR2 FQNNGV. Deletions cut 0 bases from V and 7 bases from J, with 6 bases between. The CDR3 protein is CASSLELGTQYF. In DNA, the CDR3 is TGTGCCAGCAGCTTAGAGCTGGGGACCCAGTACTTC. Full variable domain (remainder filled in from reference TRBV11-2 and TRBJ2-5): EAGVAQSPRYKIIEKRQSVAFWCNPISGHATLYWYQQILGQGPKLLIQFQNNGVVDDSQLPKDRFSAERLKGVDSTLKIQPAKLEDSAVYLCASSLELGTQYFGPGTRLLVL.

A remark on this clonotype: Mismatch with germline at one junction end may stem from a read error. The rearrangement joins TRBV12-3 or TRBV12-4 to TRBJ2-2; unclear D gene. The CDR3 is 15 residues long. The CDR3 DNA sequence: TGTGCAAGCAGTTTCAGGCGTCTTCACACCGGGGAGCTGTTTTTT. The encoded protein is CASSFRRLHTGELFF.

There are a few counts of this clonotype. The V gene is TRBV20-1, the J gene TRBJ2-7, with 10 bases fitting TRBD2. Germline CDR1 DFQATT, CDR2 SNEGSKA (reference sequence). There are 15 residues in the CDR3. With 4 bases clipped from V and 3 bases from J, the junction kept 9 bases outside the gene matches. CDR3 protein: CSATPLAGVRYEQYF. CDR3 in DNA: TGCAGTGCTACTCCCCTAGCGGGAGTTCGCTACGAGCAGTACTTC.

This clonotype was detected a few times. The gene calls are TRBV6-5 and TRBJ1-1, with D tentatively TRBD1 (5 bases). The CDR3 is made up of 14 amino acids. The ends were cut back, 1 base at V and 4 bases at J, with 10 bases in the middle. Germline V gives CDR1 MNHEY, CDR2 SVGAGI. In nucleotides, the CDR3 is TGTGCCAGCAGTTACTGGGGGAGGCGCACTGAAGCTTTCTTT. Its protein product is CASSYWGRRTEAFF.

In its sample, this clonotype was seen a few times. The chain combines TRBV24-1 with TRBJ2-3, with D possibly matching TRBD2 (7 bases). Deletions cut 1 base from V and 6 bases from J, with 16 bases between. Germline-derived CDR1 and CDR2 are KGHDR and SFDVKD. The CDR3 runs to 16 residues. For the CDR3, the DNA is TGTGCCACCAGTGATTTCCTGGGGGGGCCGGCGGATACGCAGTATTTT. Translation: CATSDFLGGPADTQYF.

This clonotype has more than one count but fewer than ten. The chain links TRBV12-3 or TRBV12-4 to TRBJ2-2; D gene ambiguous. The CDR3 length is 14 residues. Deletions cut 5 bases from V and 0 bases from J, with 7 bases between. The CDR3 DNA reads as TGTGCCAGCAGTAACCGGACGAACACCGGGGAGCTGTTTTTT. It is translated as CASSNRTNTGELFF.

The chain joins TRBV10-3 to TRBJ2-2, with TRBD1 matching over 7 bases. The CDR3 totals 14 residues. V lost 9 bases and J lost 1; bases outside the gene matches: 5. Germline CDR1 is ENHRY and CDR2 is SYGVKD. The CDR3 DNA reads as TGTGCCATGACAGACAGGGTGAACACCGGGGAGCTGTTTTTT. It encodes CAMTDRVNTGELFF.

This clonotype was counted between two and nine times. V gene TRBV12-3 or TRBV12-4 combines with J gene TRBJ1-2, with TRBD1 identical over 7 bases. This CDR3 region has 14 residues. J lost 5 bases, V lost 10 bases, and 13 bases had no gene match. CDR3 sequence reads: CATQRDRASYGYTF. CDR3 nucleotide sequence: TGTGCCACTCAGAGAGACAGGGCCTCATATGGCTACACCTTC.

The genes are TRBV7-2 and TRBJ2-5; D may be TRBD2 (5 bases). V was shortened by 1 base and J by 5 bases, with 14 bases between the two germline ends. This CDR3 region has 15 residues. Germline CDR1 reads SGHTA; CDR2 reads FQGNSA. CDR3 in amino acids: CASSLGTRFPETQYF. The CDR3 region has the DNA TGTGCCAGCAGCTTAGGAACTAGATTTCCGGAGACCCAGTACTTC.